This T cell receptor (beta chain) was observed in a study of cytomegalovirus exposure and HLA in healthy donors. CDR1 and CDR2 from the germline V gene are SNHLY and FYNNEI. Trimming cost V 4 bases and J 7 bases, with 14 bases left between them. This CDR3 has 14 amino acids. The primer mix had 60 Vbeta and 13 Jbeta primers. This table comes from immunoSEQ multiplex PCR, and its TCRdb copy is limited to in-frame clones, with some not included. Seen here are 200,000 to 250,000 clones, around 75% observed once, and the top ten hold roughly 1.9%. The sample comprised PBMCs. V is TRBV2 and J is TRBJ2-1, with D possibly TRBD2 on 6 matching bases. The sequence derives from a woman aged 25-40 years in good health and CMV-seronegative. For the CDR3, the DNA is TGTGCCAGCAGTGGCCGCCGAGGGAGGAATGAGCAGTTCTTC. Protein sequence: CASSGRRGRNEQFF. Complete variable domain (other parts from reference TRBV2 and TRBJ2-1): EPEVTQTPSHQVTQMGQEVILRCVPISNHLYFYWYRQILGQKVEFLVSFYNNEISEKSEIFDDQFSVERPDGSNFTLKIRSTKLEDSAMYFCASSGRRGRNEQFFGPGTRLTVL.